The TCR beta chain under discussion was sequenced for a study of T cells in Graves' hyperthyroidism and ophthalmopathy. Study context: Peripheral blood was obtained at initial diagnosis, preceding any treatment.

Amplification yielded TCR beta CDR3 regions, with RNA transcripts as the source. The HTBI set primed first-round TCR CDR3 RT-PCR. TCRdb used MiXCR to reprocess the multiplex PCR reads, holding one entry per CDR3 protein. The sample records hundreds of thousands of distinct CDR3 sequences, 15% to 20% being singletons. Newly diagnosed hyperthyroidism, duration under 2 months, in patients aged 18 to 65. This CDR3 spans 13 amino acids. Trimming shortened V by 10 bases and J by 2 bases, and 12 bases separated the two germline ends. The germline V gene has CDR1 LNHDA and CDR2 SQIVND (reference sequence). This clonotype was obtained from a woman under 30 with Graves' hyperthyroidism. The rearrangement joins TRBV19 to TRBJ1-5; tentatively, D is TRBD1 (5 bases). Sequenced material: blood. The CDR3 DNA reads as TGTGCCACCTCCCCGACAGGCAATCAGCCCCAGCATTTT. Translation gives CATSPTGNQPQHF. Drawing the rest from reference TRBV19 and TRBJ1-5, the complete variable domain is DGGITQSPKYLFRKEGQNVTLSCEQNLNHDAMYWYRQDPGQGLRLIYYSQIVNDFQKGDIAEGYSVSREKKESFPLTVTSAQKNPTAFYLCATSPTGNQPQHFGDGTRLSIL.